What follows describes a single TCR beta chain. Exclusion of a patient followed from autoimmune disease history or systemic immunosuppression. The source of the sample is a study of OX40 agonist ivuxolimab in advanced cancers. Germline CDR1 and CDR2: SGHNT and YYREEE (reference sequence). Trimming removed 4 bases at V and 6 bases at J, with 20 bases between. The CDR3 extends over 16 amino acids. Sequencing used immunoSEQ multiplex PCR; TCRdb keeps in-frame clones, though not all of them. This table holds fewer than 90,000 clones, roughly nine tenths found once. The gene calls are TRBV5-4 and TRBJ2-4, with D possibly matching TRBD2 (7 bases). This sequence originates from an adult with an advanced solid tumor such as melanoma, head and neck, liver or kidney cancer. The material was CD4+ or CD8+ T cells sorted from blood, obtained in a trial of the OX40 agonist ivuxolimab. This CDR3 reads CASSPAGGASGNIQYF. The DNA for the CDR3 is TGTGCCAGCAGCCCTGCTGGGGGGGCGTCTGGAAACATTCAGTACTTC.